The entry below gives a single TCR beta chain sequence along with its context. Its antigen is undetermined. Looked up from germline, CDR1 is SGHVS and CDR2 is FNYEAQ. The trim removed 5 bases at V and 6 bases at J, leaving 13 bases unmatched. This CDR3 region has 17 residues. This entry belongs to a study of cytomegalovirus exposure and HLA in healthy donors. Findings and limits, study-wide: V- and J-gene trimming in TCR beta was tied to a missense DCLRE1C variant by an analysis performed later. Within an earlier analysis, most TCR beta V segments proved productive either about 90% or about 30% of the time. Within a later analysis, the majority of CMV-associated TCR beta chains appeared HLA-restricted.

Amplification used 60 Vbeta primers and 13 Jbeta primers. Repertoires were generated with immunoSEQ multiplex PCR, while TCRdb's copy carries only in-frame clones and drops some. The sample shows more than 80,000 clones, approximately 75% of them seen only once. All the people who gave samples were healthy bone marrow donors. The chain links TRBV7-6 to TRBJ2-7; TRBD2 matches at 13 bases. The specimen sequenced was PBMCs. The TCR originated in a woman in her 70s in good health and CMV-seropositive. This chain's CDR3 is CASSQGTSGVVGLEQYF. The CDR3 region has the DNA TGTGCCAGCAGCCAAGGGACTAGCGGGGTCGTGGGGCTCGAGCAGTACTTC.